This TCR beta chain emerged from a study of OX40 agonist ivuxolimab in advanced cancers. Data came from immunoSEQ multiplex PCR; TCRdb stores just in-frame clones and leaves some out. Of about 71,000 clones in the sample, around 80% were seen once. Sequencing was performed on CD4+ or CD8+ T cells sorted from blood, taken in a trial of the OX40 agonist ivuxolimab. The TCR was taken from an adult with an advanced solid tumor such as melanoma, head and neck, liver or kidney cancer.

The CDR3 protein is CASSSFLAGGPWRNEQFF. In DNA form, the CDR3 reads TGTGCCAGCAGCTCCTTCTTAGCGGGAGGGCCCTGGCGGAATGAGCAGTTCTTC. The V call is TRBV7-8, the J call TRBJ2-1, with 11 positions matching TRBD2. This CDR3 contains 18 residues. With V trimmed by 4 bases and J by 7 bases, 15 bases remained unmatched. The germline CDR1 and CDR2 sequences are SGHVS and FQNEAQ.